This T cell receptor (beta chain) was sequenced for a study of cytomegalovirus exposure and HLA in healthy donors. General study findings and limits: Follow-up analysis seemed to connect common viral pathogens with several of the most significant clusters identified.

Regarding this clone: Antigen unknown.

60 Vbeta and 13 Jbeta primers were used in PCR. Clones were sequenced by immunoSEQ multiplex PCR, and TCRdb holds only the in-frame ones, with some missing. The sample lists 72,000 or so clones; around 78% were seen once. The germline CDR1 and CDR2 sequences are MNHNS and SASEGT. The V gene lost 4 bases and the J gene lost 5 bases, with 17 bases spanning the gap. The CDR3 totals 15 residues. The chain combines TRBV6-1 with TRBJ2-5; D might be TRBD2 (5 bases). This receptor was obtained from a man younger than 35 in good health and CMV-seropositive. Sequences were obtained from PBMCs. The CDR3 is CASSVAAVPGETQYF. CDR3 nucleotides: TGTGCCAGCAGTGTGGCAGCGGTCCCCGGGGAGACCCAGTACTTC.